The clone carrying this T cell receptor (beta chain) was observed many times. Its antigen is currently unknown. The CDR3 contains 14 residues. Per germline, CDR1 GTSNPN and CDR2 SVGIG (reference sequence). V dropped 7 bases and J dropped 2; count of bases not matched to a gene: 10. The study defined stable Graves' hyperthyroidism as no ophthalmopathy progression within 18 months. Investigators excluded patients with uncontrolled infection, other autoimmune disease, pregnancy or lactation. The data stem from a study of T cells in Graves' hyperthyroidism and ophthalmopathy. Study overall: Peripheral blood draws took place at initial diagnosis, ahead of any treatment. General observations from the study: Ophthalmopathy was model-predicted a median approximately six months pre-onset.

The CDR3 regions of TCR beta were amplified from RNA transcripts. First-round RT-PCR targeting the TCR CDR3 was performed with the HTBI primer set. TCRdb redid the calling of the multiplex PCR reads with MiXCR, one entry per CDR3 protein. The sample comprises hundreds of thousands of distinct CDR3 sequences, around 13% of which are singletons, and more than 8.5% rests with the top ten. The chain combines TRBV30 with TRBJ1-1, with 7 bases matching TRBD1. The sequenced sample consisted of blood. The TCR sequence derives from a woman younger than 35 with Graves' hyperthyroidism. The CDR3 sequence: CAYTPRGSNTEAFF. The CDR3 bases are TGTGCCTACACCCCCAGGGGGAGCAACACTGAAGCTTTCTTT.